The 8 T cell receptor beta chains in this list originate from one sample, sequenced in a study of immune characterization of retroperitoneal liposarcoma. TCRdb recomputed calls from the PCR reads with MiXCR, one row per CDR3 protein. This sample has 10,000 to 11,000 distinct CDR3 sequences, with less than 40% found just once. The sequenced sample consisted of tumor tissue. The receptors were gathered from a female donor with retroperitoneal liposarcoma.

This clonotype was detected only a few times. This chain links TRBV6-4 with TRBJ2-3; TRBD1 matches at 9 bases. The CDR3 has 14 residues. Germline CDR1 reads MRHNA; CDR2 reads SNTAGT. The ends lost 4 bases at V and 1 base at J; junction bases unmatched: 0. The CDR3 spells CASSGTGGTDTQYF. In nucleotides, the CDR3 is TGTGCCAGCAGTGGGACAGGGGGCACAGATACGCAGTATTTT.

The V and J genes are TRBV10-1 and TRBJ2-3; 10 bases align to TRBD2. This CDR3 contains 16 residues. V dropped 6 bases and J dropped 1; count of bases not matched to a gene: 7. The germline V gene has CDR1 WNHNN and CDR2 SYGVQD (reference sequence). The DNA for the CDR3 is TGCGCCAGCAGCCCCAATCTAGCGGGGGGCACAGATACGCAGTATTTT. Protein sequence: CASSPNLAGGTDTQYF.

The chain is built from TRBV6-1 and TRBJ2-1, with 7 bases aligning to TRBD1. Germline V gene lookup returns CDR1 MNHNS and CDR2 SASEGT. The CDR3 covers 13 residues. Losses at the gene ends were 6 bases for V and 10 bases for J; bases not matched to a gene: 9. CDR3 loop: CASRKTGLPEQFF. CDR3 nucleotide sequence: TGTGCCAGCAGAAAGACAGGGTTGCCCGAGCAGTTCTTC.

This chain connects TRBV6-6 to TRBJ2-1; TRBD1 matches 7 bases. Germline CDR1 and CDR2: MNHNY and SVGAGI (reference sequence). The CDR3 is 17 amino acids. V lost 0 bases and J lost 8; bases outside the gene matches: 13. Written as DNA, the CDR3 is TGTGCCAGCAGTTACTCGGGGGAGAGGGGGCTCCCCCATGAGCAGTTCTTC. This gives the protein CASSYSGERGLPHEQFF.

This clonotype has more than one count but fewer than ten. The chain is built from TRBV6-1 and TRBJ2-2; D remains ambiguous. Germline CDR1 reads MNHNS; CDR2 reads SASEGT. The CDR3 length is 13 residues. Trimming left V 8 bases short and J 0 bases short, with 7 bases between. The CDR3 sequence is CASPHPNTGELFF. The DNA of the CDR3 is TGTGCCAGCCCCCATCCGAACACCGGGGAGCTGTTTTTT.

The chain recombines TRBV7-4 with TRBJ2-1, with D hard to call. The end of the DNA is better explained by TRBJ2-5, so the J call may be wrong. The CDR3 contains 12 residues. Germline CDR1 reads SGHVT; CDR2 reads SQSDAQ. CDR3 sequence reads: CASRPSPQTQYF. For the CDR3, the DNA is TGTGCCAGCAGGCCATCCCCCCAGACCCAGTACTTC.

On this clonotype: A junction end diverges from the germline sequence, so it may reflect a read error. This chain connects TRBV7-6 to TRBJ2-1; possible D gene TRBD1, 6 bases. The CDR3 has 13 amino acids. Germline CDR1 is SGHVS and CDR2 is FNYEAQ. As DNA, the CDR3 is TGTGCTAGCAGCTTATCAGGGGATTACGAGCAGTTCTTC. Protein product: CASSLSGDYEQFF. The entire variable domain, with the rest obtained from reference TRBV7-6 and TRBJ2-1, is as follows: GAGVSQSPRYKVTKRGQDVALRCDPISGHVSLYWYRQALGQGPEFLTYFNYEAQQDKSGLPNDRFSAERPEGSISTLTIQRTEQRDSAMYRCASSLSGDYEQFFGPGTRLTVL.

This clonotype has ten or more counts. The J gene is TRBJ2-1, the V gene TRBV6-1; 8 bases map to TRBD1. V lost 2 bases and J lost 10; bases outside the gene matches: 4. The CDR3 extends over 13 amino acids. Per the germline V gene, CDR1 is MNHNS and CDR2 is SASEGT. This CDR3 reads CASSETRTGEQFF. CDR3 DNA: TGTGCCAGCAGTGAAACCCGGACAGGGGAGCAGTTCTTC.